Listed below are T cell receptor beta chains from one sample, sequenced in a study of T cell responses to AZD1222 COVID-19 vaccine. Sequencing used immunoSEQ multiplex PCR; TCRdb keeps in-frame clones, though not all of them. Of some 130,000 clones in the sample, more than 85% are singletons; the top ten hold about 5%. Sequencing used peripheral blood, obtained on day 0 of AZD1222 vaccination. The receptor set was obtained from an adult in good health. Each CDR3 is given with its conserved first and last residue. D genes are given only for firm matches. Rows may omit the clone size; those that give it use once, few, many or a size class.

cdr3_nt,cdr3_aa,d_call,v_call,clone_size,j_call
TGCGCCAGCAGCTTGGCTCCGGTTGCGGCCAACGTCCTGACTTTC,CASSLAPVAANVLTF,NA,TRBV5-1,NA,TRBJ2-6
TGTGCCAGCCGGGGACAGGGGAATCAGCCCCAGCATTTT,CASRGQGNQPQHF,TRBD1,TRBV28,NA,TRBJ1-5
TGTGCCAGCAGCTTGACAGCCCCCGGAGGCTACGAGCAGTACTTC,CASSLTAPGGYEQYF,NA,TRBV7-3,NA,TRBJ2-7
TGTGCCAGCAGCAAAGCGCGGGGAACCTATGGCTACACCTTC,CASSKARGTYGYTF,NA,TRBV11-2,NA,TRBJ1-2
TGCAGCGCCGCCATCCTGACACTATCCTACGAGCAGTACTTC,CSAAILTLSYEQYF,NA,TRBV29-1,NA,TRBJ2-7
TGTGCCAGCGAACTAGCGGGAGGGCCGGTCTCCTACGAGCAGTACTTC,CASELAGGPVSYEQYF,TRBD2,TRBV11-2,NA,TRBJ2-7
TGTGCCAGCAGTCCCCGGTATGAAAAACTGTTTTTT,CASSPRYEKLFF,NA,TRBV28,NA,TRBJ1-4
TGTGCCAGCAGCGATCGGACAGGGAGAGGCTACACCTTC,CASSDRTGRGYTF,TRBD1,TRBV5-4,NA,TRBJ1-2
TGTGCCACCATCATGGGGGGACAGAACTATGGCTACACCTTC,CATIMGGQNYGYTF,TRBD1,TRBV28,NA,TRBJ1-2
TGTGCCAGCTCACCACTCTTACGACAGAACACTGAAGCTTTCTTT,CASSPLLRQNTEAFF,NA,TRBV18,NA,TRBJ1-1
TGTGCCAGCAGTTTAGCGGGGTCCTATGGCTACACCTTC,CASSLAGSYGYTF,NA,TRBV28,NA,TRBJ1-2
TGTGCCAGCAGCGTAGGAAATCAGCCCCAGCATTTT,CASSVGNQPQHF,NA,TRBV9,NA,TRBJ1-5
TGTGCCACCAGGGACGGTAACTTCCCCCATGGCTACACCTTC,CATRDGNFPHGYTF,NA,TRBV24-1,once,TRBJ1-2
TGTGCCAGCAGCCAAGAGCGGGGGGCCCGGGAGACCCAGTACTTC,CASSQERGARETQYF,TRBD2,TRBV4-2,NA,TRBJ2-5
TGCAGCGTGACTAGTGAAGGCGAGCAGTACTTC,CSVTSEGEQYF,NA,TRBV29-1,NA,TRBJ2-7
TGTGCCAGCAGTTTACGGCGGAAGAGCGGCTACACCTTC,CASSLRRKSGYTF,NA,TRBV12-3/TRBV12-4,NA,TRBJ1-2
TGCGCCAGCCGTTGGACGGGGCTCGACACCGGGGAGCTGTTTTTT,CASRWTGLDTGELFF,NA,TRBV5-1,NA,TRBJ2-2
TGTGCCAGCAGCCCCAGCTCTGGAAACACCATATATTTT,CASSPSSGNTIYF,NA,TRBV6-5,NA,TRBJ1-3
TGTGCCAGCAGCTTATTCCACGGGCAGGGCACTGAAGCTTTCTTT,CASSLFHGQGTEAFF,NA,TRBV7-2,once,TRBJ1-1
TGTGCCAGCTCACCTAGCGGGAGAAGCTACAATGAGCAGTTCTTC,CASSPSGRSYNEQFF,TRBD2,TRBV18,NA,TRBJ2-1
TGTGCCAGCAGCCAAGTCGCCACGAGCTCCTACGAGCAGTACTTC,CASSQVATSSYEQYF,NA,TRBV4-2,few,TRBJ2-7
TGTGCCTGGTCCCACAAGCGGCAGACAACAGATACGCAGTATTTT,CAWSHKRQTTDTQYF,NA,TRBV30,NA,TRBJ2-3
TGTGCCAGCCGGGGGACGGCGGTAAAAACTGAAGCTTTCTTT,CASRGTAVKTEAFF,NA,TRBV3-1/TRBV3-2,NA,TRBJ1-1
TGTGCCACCAGTGACAATACTGGAACCTACGGACTCCGGGAGACCCAGTACTTC,CATSDNTGTYGLRETQYF,NA,TRBV24-1,NA,TRBJ2-5
TGCGCCAGCAGTACAGGTTCTGGCACTGAAGCTTTCTTT,CASSTGSGTEAFF,NA,TRBV10-2,NA,TRBJ1-1
TGTGCCAGCAGTGAAATTTACGGGACAGGGGCGGGGAACACTGAAGCTTTCTTT,CASSEIYGTGAGNTEAFF,TRBD1,TRBV6-1,few,TRBJ1-1
TGCGCCAGCAGCTCCCGGGACAGTTCCTACGAGCAGTACTTC,CASSSRDSSYEQYF,TRBD1,TRBV5-1,NA,TRBJ2-7
TGTGCCAGCAGTTACACTGGGCCCGGGACCGCGCCTAACTATGGCTACACCTTC,CASSYTGPGTAPNYGYTF,NA,TRBV6-2/TRBV6-3,NA,TRBJ1-2
TGTGCCACCAGTCCCACTAATGAAGATACGCAGTATTTT,CATSPTNEDTQYF,NA,TRBV24-1,NA,TRBJ2-3
TGTGCCTGGAGAGGTGTGGCTGGCTACGAGCAGTACTTC,CAWRGVAGYEQYF,NA,TRBV30,NA,TRBJ2-7
TGTGCCAGCTCACCACCAGGACTCTATGGCTACACCTTC,CASSPPGLYGYTF,NA,TRBV18,NA,TRBJ1-2
TGTGCCAGCAGTTACGGGGGAGACACCATATATTTT,CASSYGGDTIYF,NA,TRBV6-6,NA,TRBJ1-3